The entry below gives a single T cell receptor (beta chain) sequence along with its context. The antigen remains undetermined. The data were taken from a study of spatial heterogeneity in lung cancer. TCRdb re-called the 5' RACE reads with MiXCR, one entry per CDR3 protein. The data contain roughly 110,000 distinct CDR3 sequences, roughly a tenth of them singletons. Study findings and constraints: Circulating ubiquitous expanded tumor TCRs were observed more frequently at resection than at follow-up.

CDR3 length equals 16 residues. The trim removed 0 bases at V and 0 bases at J, leaving 3 bases unmatched. The germline gives CDR1 KGHSH, CDR2 LQKENI. As for time point: blood at routine non-recurrence follow-up after resection. Specimen: PBMCs, collected at follow-up. The TCR originated in a female donor with early-stage non-small cell lung cancer. J is TRBJ1-1 and V is TRBV18; 8 nucleotides line up with TRBD1. The DNA for the CDR3 is TGTGCCAGCTCACCACCCCAGGGGGCCCTGAACACTGAAGCTTTCTTT. It is translated as CASSPPQGALNTEAFF.